What follows are 20 T cell receptor beta chains derived from one specimen sequenced in a study of pediatric ulcerative colitis. TCRdb keeps only in-frame clones here, not all; method: immunoSEQ multiplex PCR. The repertoire holds around 64,000 clones, with 77% as singletons. The specimen sequenced was blood. The source of these receptors is a boy younger than 18 with moderate ulcerative colitis.

This clone was detected a few times. The chain joins TRBV9 to TRBJ2-1, with D hard to call. This CDR3 spans 15 amino acids. V was shortened by 0 bases and J by 1 base, with 8 bases between the two germline ends. The germline CDR1 and CDR2 sequences are SGDLS and YYNGEE. CDR3 loop: CASSVAMASYNEQFF. CDR3 bases: TGTGCCAGCAGCGTAGCTATGGCTTCCTACAATGAGCAGTTCTTC.

The gene calls are TRBV30 and TRBJ2-3; unclear D gene. Germline-derived CDR1 and CDR2 are GTSNPN and SVGIG (reference sequence). Deletions cut 0 bases from V and 1 base from J, with 14 bases between. The CDR3 covers 16 residues. CDR3: CAWSVSLSQGTDTQYF. CDR3 DNA: TGTGCCTGGAGTGTCTCACTAAGCCAAGGCACAGATACGCAGTATTTT.

J is TRBJ2-7 and V is TRBV7-9; 7 bases agree with TRBD2. The CDR3 length is 15 residues. Germline values: CDR1 SEHNR, CDR2 FQNEAQ (reference sequence). Trimming at V came to 5 bases and at J to 0 bases, leaving 7 bases not matched to a gene. The CDR3 protein is CASSHTSESSYEQYF. The CDR3 DNA reads TGTGCCAGCAGCCACACTAGCGAGAGCTCCTACGAGCAGTACTTC.

The rearrangement joins TRBV5-5 to TRBJ1-2; 7 bases align to TRBD1. Losses at the gene ends were 3 bases for V and 0 bases for J; bases not matched to a gene: 14. Germline CDR1 SGHKS, CDR2 YYEKEE (reference sequence). This CDR3 is built from 18 residues. Here the CDR3 reads CASSSWWGRDSPNYGYTF. The CDR3 DNA is TGTGCCAGCAGCTCGTGGTGGGGTCGGGACAGCCCTAACTATGGCTACACCTTC. The full variable domain, completed using reference TRBV5-5 and TRBJ1-2, is DAGVTQSPTHLIKTRGQQVTLRCSPISGHKSVSWYQQVLGQGPQFIFQYYEKEERGRGNFPDRFSARQFPNYSSELNVNALLLGDSALYLCASSSWWGRDSPNYGYTFGSGTRLTVV.

V gene TRBV5-6 combines with J gene TRBJ1-2; TRBD1 agrees at 7 bases. V lost 3 bases, J lost 3 bases, and 14 bases stayed unmatched. CDR3 length equals 17 residues. From germline, CDR1 is SGHDT and CDR2 YYEEEE. The CDR3 spells CASSSGQTGLLDYGYTF. In DNA form, the CDR3 reads TGTGCCAGCAGCTCGGGACAGACAGGACTCCTAGACTATGGCTACACCTTC.

The chain couples TRBV5-6 to TRBJ2-6, with D perhaps matching TRBD1 (6 bases). Looked up from germline, CDR1 is SGHDT and CDR2 is YYEEEE. Trimming shortened V by 1 base and J by 2 bases, and 13 bases separated the two germline ends. The CDR3 covers 17 residues. The CDR3 nucleotides read TGTGCCAGCAGCTTGACAGGGTTTAAAGCTGGGGCCAACGTCCTGACTTTC. Amino acids: CASSLTGFKAGANVLTF.

The chain carries TRBV6-5 and TRBJ2-6, with 9 nucleotides matching TRBD2. Germline V CDR1 and CDR2: MNHEY, SVGAGI. CDR3 length: 15 amino acids. Germline trimming cut 7 bases from V and 3 bases from J; bases unmatched to any gene: 4. CDR3 nucleotide sequence: TGTGCCAGCAATAGCGGGAGTCTTGGGGCCAACGTCCTGACTTTC. As protein: CASNSGSLGANVLTF.

The V and J genes are TRBV27 and TRBJ2-1, with a possible D match to TRBD2 (5 bases). CDR3 size: 13 residues. V lost 3 bases, J lost 11 bases, and 14 bases lay in between. The germline CDR1 and CDR2 sequences are MNHEY and SMNVEV (reference sequence). The CDR3 nucleotides read TGTGCCAGCAGTTTCGGATCTAGCCCGCAGCAGTTCTTC. It translates to CASSFGSSPQQFF.

This clone showed up just once. This sequence joins TRBV5-6 and TRBJ1-2; 10 nucleotides agree with TRBD1. The V gene's germline CDR1 is SGHDT and CDR2 YYEEEE. Trimming removed 2 bases from V and 7 bases from J; junction bases left unmatched: 8. This CDR3 has 15 residues. DNA of the CDR3: TGTGCCAGCAGCTTCGTCCAGACAGGGGGCGTTGGCTACACCTTC. Translated: CASSFVQTGGVGYTF.

This sequence joins TRBV7-8 and TRBJ2-1; D unresolved. The V end lost 1 base, the J end lost 7 bases, and 17 bases lay between the germline ends. CDR3 length: 16 amino acids. Germline CDR1 is SGHVS and CDR2 is FQNEAQ. CDR3 nucleotide sequence: TGTGCCAGCAGCTTAGTGATGGGGATAATAGAAAATGAGCAGTTCTTC. Its translation: CASSLVMGIIENEQFF.

The V and J genes are TRBV9 and TRBJ2-3; D gene ambiguous. V lost 0 bases and J 1 base, leaving 15 bases between the germline ends. The CDR3 sequence is 17 residues long. CDR1 is SGDLS and CDR2 is YYNGEE in the germline V gene. CDR3 DNA: TGTGCCAGCAGCGTAGGTCCAGCTGTGATGGGCACAGATACGCAGTATTTT. Protein product: CASSVGPAVMGTDTQYF.

This clone showed up just once. The chain links TRBV25-1 to TRBJ2-5, with a weak D call TRBD2 (7 bases). The CDR3 length is 15 residues. CDR1 and CDR2 from the germline V gene are MGHDK and SYGVNS. Trimming stripped 6 bases from V and 5 bases from J, with 19 bases between. This chain's CDR3 is CASRSSGRRGETQYF. CDR3 DNA sequence: TGTGCCAGCAGGTCTAGCGGACGAAGGGGGGAGACCCAGTACTTC.

The rearrangement links TRBV7-8 to TRBJ1-3; 8 nucleotides agree with TRBD1. The V gene's germline CDR1 is SGHVS and CDR2 FQNEAQ. The CDR3 has 13 residues. With V trimmed by 2 bases and J by 7 bases, 1 base remained unmatched. DNA of the CDR3: TGTGCCAGCAGCTTAAACAGGGGGAACACCATATATTTT. It is translated as CASSLNRGNTIYF.

This chain connects TRBV13 to TRBJ1-2; 9 bases line up with TRBD1. Germline V lookup: CDR1 PRHDT, CDR2 FYEKMQ (reference sequence). CDR3 length: 16 residues. V dropped 3 bases and J dropped 4; count of bases not matched to a gene: 9. This chain's CDR3 is CASSFLRQGETYGYTF. Here the CDR3 DNA reads TGTGCCAGCAGCTTCCTCCGACAGGGGGAGACCTATGGCTACACCTTC.

V and J are TRBV6-6 and TRBJ2-1, with D possibly matching TRBD1 (6 bases). V lost 5 bases and J 7 bases, leaving 15 bases between the germline ends. The CDR3 consists of 14 residues. Germline CDR1 is MNHNY and CDR2 is SVGAGI (reference sequence). The CDR3 coding sequence is TGTGCCAGCAGTCTTACAGGGACCGCGAATGAGCAGTTCTTC. Its translation is CASSLTGTANEQFF.

The V gene is TRBV19, the J gene TRBJ1-1, with 10 bases lining up with TRBD1. The V and J ends lost 6 bases and 4 bases, in that order; junction bases with no gene match: 2. CDR3 size: 13 residues. The germline V gene encodes CDR1 LNHDA and CDR2 SQIVND (reference sequence). In DNA form, the CDR3 reads TGTGCCAGTAGGGGACAGGGGACCACTGAAGCTTTCTTT. Residues: CASRGQGTTEAFF.

The chain is built from TRBV6-1 and TRBJ1-1; D might be TRBD1 (5 bases). Trimming shortened V by 6 bases and J by 6 bases, and 17 bases separated the two germline ends. The CDR3 has 14 amino acids. CDR1 and CDR2 (germline): MNHNS, SASEGT. The CDR3 reads CASRGPWGSPEAFF. The CDR3 coding sequence is TGTGCCAGCAGGGGCCCTTGGGGGAGCCCTGAAGCTTTCTTT.

This chain links TRBV7-9 with TRBJ2-6; D is unresolved. The CDR3 runs 18 residues. Trimming stripped 0 bases from V and 0 bases from J, with 12 bases between. Germline lookup yields CDR1 SEHNR and CDR2 FQNEAQ (reference sequence). CDR3 nucleotides: TGTGCCAGCAGCTTAGCGAGAACAGCCGCCTCTGGGGCCAACGTCCTGACTTTC. Its protein product is CASSLARTAASGANVLTF.

This chain links TRBV29-1 with TRBJ1-1; D may be TRBD1 (5 bases). The CDR3 extends over 14 amino acids. The germline CDR1 and CDR2 sequences are SQVTM and ANQGSEA. The V end was cut by 7 bases, the J end by 1 base, with 16 bases between. The CDR3 coding sequence is TGCAGCGCCGAACGGGGCGGGTGGAACACTGAAGCTTTCTTT. Translated, it gives CSAERGGWNTEAFF.

This clone turned up a few times. The chain uses TRBV7-6 and TRBJ2-1; 9 bases are shared with TRBD2. After removal of 0 bases from V and 9 bases from J, the junction contained 6 bases not matched to a gene. Germline V lookup: CDR1 SGHVS, CDR2 FNYEAQ. The CDR3 runs 15 residues. CDR3 DNA: TGTGCCAGCAGCTTAGCCGCGGGAGGGATTATTGAGCAGTTCTTC. It translates to CASSLAAGGIIEQFF.